This TCR beta chain appears in the sequencing data of a study of vaccination and CD4 T cells after COVID-19. The CDR3 contains 15 residues. Germline trimming cut 5 bases from V and 8 bases from J; bases unmatched to any gene: 10. Germline V gene sequence: CDR1 SEHNR, CDR2 FQNEAQ (reference sequence). Sequence data for DNA of cultured CD4+ T cells were generated by the Oncomine TCR Beta short-read assay. Using its own MiXCR run on the PCR reads, TCRdb lists one record per CDR3 protein. The sample has 11,000 or so distinct CDR3 sequences, around 61% seen once; the top ten hold approximately 13%. With respect to this clonotype: The antigen remains undetermined.

Described treatment: roughly nine-day PBMC culture with coronavirus spike peptide pools or control peptides (ViraFEST assay). The receptor comes from a human donor who had recovered from COVID-19. The sample was CD4+ T cells from blood, cultured in vitro. The V gene is TRBV7-9, the J gene TRBJ2-1; 9 nucleotides line up with TRBD2. CDR3 in amino acids: CASSPIAGVLDEQFF. CDR3 nucleotides: TGTGCCAGCAGCCCGATAGCGGGAGTCTTGGATGAGCAGTTCTTC. Together with reference TRBV7-9 and TRBJ2-1, the CDR3 gives the full variable domain: DTGVSQNPRHKITKRGQNVTFRCDPISEHNRLYWYRQTLGQGPEFLTYFQNEAQLEKSRLLSDRFSAERPKGSFSTLEIQRTEQGDSAMYLCASSPIAGVLDEQFFGPGTRLTVL.